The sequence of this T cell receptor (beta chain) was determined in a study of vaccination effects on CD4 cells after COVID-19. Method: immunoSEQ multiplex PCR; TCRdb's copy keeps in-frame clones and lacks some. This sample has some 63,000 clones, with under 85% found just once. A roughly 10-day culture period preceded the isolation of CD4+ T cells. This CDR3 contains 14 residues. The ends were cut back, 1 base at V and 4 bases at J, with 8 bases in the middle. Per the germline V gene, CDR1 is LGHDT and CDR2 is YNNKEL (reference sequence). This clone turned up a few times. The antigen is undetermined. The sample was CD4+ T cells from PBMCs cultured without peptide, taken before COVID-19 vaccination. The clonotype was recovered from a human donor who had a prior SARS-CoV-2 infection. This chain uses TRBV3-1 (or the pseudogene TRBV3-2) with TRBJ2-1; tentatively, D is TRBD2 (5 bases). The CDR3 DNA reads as TGTGCCAGCAGCCAAGCGGCGGGTTACAATGAGCAGTTCTTC. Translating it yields CASSQAAGYNEQFF.